What follows are 15 T cell receptor beta chains derived from one specimen sequenced in a study of low-dose radiotherapy and immunotherapy resistance in tumors. Stated time point: before trial treatment. TRAV and TRBV primers primed cDNA for both TCRalpha and TCRbeta. With a constant-region primer and a V-primer adapter, TCRs were subjected to about 20 PCR cycles of amplification. TCRdb redid the calling of the reads with MiXCR, one entry per CDR3 protein. The sample has about 82,000 distinct CDR3 sequences; approximately 17% are singletons. The sample consisted of PBMCs, taken before treatment. These receptors were taken from a male donor with prostate cancer.

There are many counts of this clonotype. The chain employs TRBV12-3 or TRBV12-4 and TRBJ1-6, with D perhaps TRBD1 (5 bases). This CDR3 contains 15 residues. Trimming stripped 2 bases from V and 7 bases from J, with 12 bases between. The CDR3 spells CASSLRGATNSPLHF. CDR3 DNA sequence: TGTGCCAGCAGTTTACGAGGGGCCACAAATTCACCCCTCCACTTT.

This clonotype showed up many times. The chain is built from TRBV6-2 or TRBV6-3 and TRBJ2-1; 7 nucleotides agree with TRBD1. V lost 5 bases and J lost 4; bases outside the gene matches: 8. Germline loops: CDR1 MNHEY, CDR2 SVGEGT. This CDR3 spans 15 amino acids. CDR3 sequence: CASSDQGTVYNEQFF. Written as DNA, the CDR3 is TGTGCCAGCAGTGATCAGGGGACAGTATACAATGAGCAGTTCTTC.

In its sample, this clonotype was seen many times. The chain carries TRBV5-4 and TRBJ1-6; D gene unclear. Germline lookup yields CDR1 SGHNT and CDR2 YYREEE (reference sequence). This CDR3 contains 13 residues. Trimming took 2 bases from V and 7 from J, leaving 7 bases between them. CDR3: CASSFVGNSPLHF. CDR3 nucleotides: TGTGCCAGCAGCTTTGTAGGAAATTCACCCCTCCACTTT.

This clonotype was counted ten times or more. This chain connects TRBV29-1 to TRBJ1-4; no definite D call. Germline loops: CDR1 SQVTM, CDR2 ANQGSEA. The CDR3 sequence is 10 residues long. Trimming stripped 4 bases from V and 7 bases from J, with 4 bases between. The CDR3 sequence is CSVVGEKLFF. DNA for the CDR3: TGCAGCGTTGTCGGTGAAAAACTGTTTTTT. The whole variable domain, remainder taken from reference TRBV29-1 and TRBJ1-4, is SAVISQKPSRDICQRGTSLTIQCQVDSQVTMMFWYRQQPGQSLTLIATANQGSEATYESGFVIDKFPISRPNLTFSTLTVSNMSPEDSSIYLCSVVGEKLFFGSGTQLSVL.

This clonotype has at least ten counts. V usage is TRBV19 and J usage is TRBJ1-2; possible D gene TRBD1, 6 bases. The germline V and J ends were trimmed by 6 bases and 6 bases, with 17 bases remaining between them. Germline CDR1 and CDR2: LNHDA and SQIVND (reference sequence). CDR3 length: 14 amino acids. The CDR3 sequence: CASSRLAGADGYTF. The CDR3 coding sequence is TGTGCCAGTAGCCGGCTGGCGGGGGCGGATGGCTACACCTTC.

In this sample, this clonotype turned up many times. This chain connects TRBV5-4 to TRBJ2-1; D is unclear. Germline CDR1 reads SGHNT; CDR2 reads YYREEE (reference sequence). The CDR3 consists of 16 residues. The V gene lost 0 bases and the J gene lost 0 bases, with 10 bases spanning the gap. The CDR3 loop reads CASSLGRRSSYNEQFF. The CDR3 DNA is TGTGCCAGCAGCTTGGGACGGCGAAGCTCCTACAATGAGCAGTTCTTC.

The chain uses TRBV5-1 and TRBJ2-1; the match to TRBD2 covers 14 bases. Per the germline V gene, CDR1 is SGHRS and CDR2 is YFSETQ. V shed 4 bases and J 3 bases; nucleotides not matched to a gene: 3. The CDR3 runs 16 residues. CDR3 residues: CASSVGTSGGYNEQFF. CDR3 coding DNA: TGCGCCAGCAGCGTGGGGACTAGCGGGGGCTACAATGAGCAGTTCTTC.

J is TRBJ2-5 and V is TRBV20-1; 7 bases align to TRBD2. Looked up from germline, CDR1 is DFQATT and CDR2 is SNEGSKA (reference sequence). CDR3 length: 15 amino acids. After removal of 4 bases from V and 4 bases from J, the junction contained 12 bases not matched to a gene. CDR3 loop: CSAMKRGPALETQYF. CDR3 in DNA: TGCAGTGCTATGAAGCGGGGCCCCGCCTTAGAGACCCAGTACTTC.

This clonotype was counted many times. The V gene is TRBV20-1, the J gene TRBJ1-1; 8 bases align to TRBD1. The CDR3 is made up of 16 amino acids. Unmatched junction bases numbered 11, after V lost 5 bases and J lost 0 bases. Germline CDR1 and CDR2: DFQATT and SNEGSKA (reference sequence). CDR3 coding DNA: TGCAGTGCTTGGGGCCCGGACAGGGCCATGAACACTGAAGCTTTCTTT. Residues: CSAWGPDRAMNTEAFF.

This clonotype was detected ten times or more. The chain joins TRBV6-2 or TRBV6-3 to TRBJ1-2; TRBD1 is a possible D gene (5 bases). CDR3 length equals 14 residues. V was pared by 7 bases and J by 0 bases, with 12 bases between. Looked up from germline, CDR1 is MNHEY and CDR2 is SVGEGT. CDR3 protein: CASKTGPPNYGYTF. In nucleotides, the CDR3 is TGTGCCAGCAAGACGGGGCCGCCTAACTATGGCTACACCTTC.

This clonotype has only a few counts. This sequence joins TRBV30 and TRBJ1-1; D is unclear. This CDR3 is 13 amino acids long. V dropped 5 bases and J dropped 1 base, with 11 bases sitting between them. The germline gives CDR1 GTSNPN, CDR2 SVGIG (reference sequence). This chain's CDR3 is CAWGGGGNTEAFF. CDR3 DNA: TGTGCCTGGGGTGGAGGAGGGAACACTGAAGCTTTCTTT.

The sample holds many counts of this clonotype. The genes are TRBV20-1 and TRBJ1-2; the match to TRBD1 covers 9 bases. CDR3 size: 16 residues. CDR1 is DFQATT and CDR2 is SNEGSKA in the germline V gene (reference sequence). J was trimmed by 0 bases and V by 5 bases; bases with no gene match: 10. CDR3 region: CSAPGTGMLTNYGYTF. The CDR3, as DNA: TGCAGTGCTCCGGGGACAGGGATGTTGACTAACTATGGCTACACCTTC.

This clonotype came up many times. The V call is TRBV24-1, the J call TRBJ1-2; D is unclear. In germline, CDR1 is KGHDR, CDR2 SFDVKD. The CDR3 has 14 amino acids. V lost 2 bases, J lost 4 bases, and 10 bases lay in between. CDR3 sequence reads: CATSDSSPFYGYTF. CDR3 nucleotide sequence: TGTGCCACCAGTGATTCTTCCCCCTTCTATGGCTACACCTTC.

This clonotype was seen ten or more times. The chain employs TRBV5-1 and TRBJ2-1; D gene unclear. Looked up from germline, CDR1 is SGHRS and CDR2 is YFSETQ. This CDR3 region has 16 residues. V was pared by 1 base and J by 0 bases, with 11 bases between. The CDR3 spells CASSLSPQSSYNEQFF. CDR3 nucleotides: TGCGCCAGCAGCTTGTCCCCGCAAAGCTCCTACAATGAGCAGTTCTTC.

This clonotype was seen at least ten times. The chain couples TRBV28 to TRBJ2-7, with TRBD1 identical over 11 bases. Trimming at V came to 5 bases and at J to 0 bases, leaving 6 bases not matched to a gene. Germline CDR1 is MDHEN and CDR2 is SYDVKM. This CDR3 has 16 amino acids. This chain's CDR3 is CASSRWGTGGSYEQYF. Here the CDR3 DNA reads TGTGCCAGCAGTCGCTGGGGGACAGGGGGCTCCTACGAGCAGTACTTC.